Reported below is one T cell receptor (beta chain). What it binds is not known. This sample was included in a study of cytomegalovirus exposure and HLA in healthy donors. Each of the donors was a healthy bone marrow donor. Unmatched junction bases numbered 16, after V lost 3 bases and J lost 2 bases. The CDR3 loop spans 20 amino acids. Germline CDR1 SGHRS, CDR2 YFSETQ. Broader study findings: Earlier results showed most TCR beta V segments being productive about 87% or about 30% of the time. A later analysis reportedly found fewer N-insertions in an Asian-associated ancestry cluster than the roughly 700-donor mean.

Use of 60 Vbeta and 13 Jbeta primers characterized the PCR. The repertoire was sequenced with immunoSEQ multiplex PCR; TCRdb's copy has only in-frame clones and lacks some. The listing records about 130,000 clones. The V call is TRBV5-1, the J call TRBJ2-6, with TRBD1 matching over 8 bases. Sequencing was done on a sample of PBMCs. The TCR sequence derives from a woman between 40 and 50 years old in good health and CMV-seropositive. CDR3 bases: TGCGCCAGCAGCTACTTACAGGGGGTTGGGCACAATACTGGGGCCAACGTCCTGACTTTC. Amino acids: CASSYLQGVGHNTGANVLTF.